The 10 T cell receptor beta chains below were found in one sample sequenced in a study of shared clonotypes between healthy human individuals (dated by TCRdb to the early 2020s). Receptor libraries were prepared by the immunoSEQ multiplex PCR assay. In TCRdb, the immuneACCESS table is reduced to in-frame sequences with V and J assigned. These tables do not hold every clone; where another copy was compared, an unresolved V gene accounts for under half, and the others remain unexplained. The sample profile shows millions of clones; roughly nine tenths of them were found once. Jointly, the top ten make up roughly 0.14% of the sample. The sample was naive CD4+ T cells sorted from blood. The sample's cell subset or site label, in plain terms: CD45RA+ positively selected. The receptors derive from a man in his late teens or twenties in good health.

The chain has TRBV1 and TRBJ2-3; TRBD1 is taken as the D call from the table, unchecked against the DNA. TRBV1 is an annotated pseudogene. The length of the CDR3 is 18 residues. CDR3 coding DNA: TGCACCAGCAGCCAACCCCAGGGGGGCAGGGGGCCCACAGATACGCAGTATTTT. Residues: CTSSQPQGGRGPTDTQYF.

This clone came up once. V is TRBV15 and J is TRBJ2-2, with 7 nucleotides matching TRBD1. Germline loops: CDR1 LNHNV, CDR2 YYDKDF (reference sequence). V trimming: 1 base; J trimming: 5 bases; junction bases outside the gene matches: 13. CDR3 length: 18 residues. Here the CDR3 reads CATSRAAPGQPGTGELFF. DNA of the CDR3: TGTGCCACCAGCAGAGCCGCTCCGGGACAGCCTGGGACCGGGGAGCTGTTTTTT.

Notes on this clone: The same CDR3 can be traced to other DNA sequences in this sample. The chain combines TRBV5-1 with TRBJ2-7; 7 bases agree with TRBD1. V was pared by 4 bases and J by 5 bases, with 3 bases of the junction left unmatched. Germline CDR1 and CDR2: SGHRS and YFSETQ. The CDR3 has 12 amino acids. The CDR3 region has the DNA TGCGCCAGCAGCCTGACAGGGAACGAGCAGTACTTC. The encoded protein is CASSLTGNEQYF.

The chain has TRBV7-9 and TRBJ1-1, with D tentatively TRBD1 (6 bases). The CDR3 is made up of 15 amino acids. Germline loops: CDR1 SEHNR, CDR2 FQNEAQ (reference sequence). Trimming stripped 0 bases from V and 4 bases from J, with 12 bases between. The CDR3 nucleotides are TGTGCCAGCAGCTTAGCCCCAGGGGTTACCACTGAAGCTTTCTTT. This translates into CASSLAPGVTTEAFF. The entire variable domain, with the rest obtained from reference TRBV7-9 and TRBJ1-1, is as follows: DTGVSQNPRHKITKRGQNVTFRCDPISEHNRLYWYRQTLGQGPEFLTYFQNEAQLEKSRLLSDRFSAERPKGSFSTLEIQRTEQGDSAMYLCASSLAPGVTTEAFFGQGTRLTVV.

V and J are TRBV30 and TRBJ1-6; possible D gene TRBD1, 6 bases. Trimming left V 4 bases short and J 10 bases short, with 11 bases between. The CDR3 is 12 amino acids. Germline CDR1 is GTSNPN and CDR2 is SVGIG (reference sequence). CDR3 sequence reads: CAWNRQDSPLHF. The CDR3, as DNA: TGTGCCTGGAATCGACAGGACTCACCCCTCCACTTT.

With regard to this clone: Other DNA variants within this sample encode the same CDR3. This chain uses TRBV2 with TRBJ2-7, with 8 bases identical to TRBD1. Trimming removed 2 bases from V and 4 bases from J; junction bases left unmatched: 7. Germline V CDR1 and CDR2: SNHLY, FYNNEI. The CDR3 runs 15 residues. CDR3 coding DNA: TGTGCCAGCAGTGAATTCGGACAGGGTCCGTACGAGCAGTACTTC. This gives the protein CASSEFGQGPYEQYF.

This chain connects TRBV6-5 to TRBJ2-7, with D tentatively TRBD2 (6 bases). V was trimmed by 6 bases and J by 2 bases, leaving 11 bases between them. This CDR3 has 13 residues. Germline CDR1 and CDR2: MNHEY and SVGAGI. CDR3 nucleotides: TGTGCCAGCAGGAAGGGAGGAACCTACGAGCAGTACTTC. This gives the protein CASRKGGTYEQYF.

The chain links TRBV6-6 to TRBJ2-1; D gene uncertain. Trimming shortened V by 7 bases and J by 1 base, and 11 bases separated the two germline ends. Per germline, CDR1 MNHNY and CDR2 SVGAGI (reference sequence). The CDR3 is made up of 14 amino acids. The CDR3 spells CASTPGISYNEQFF. In DNA, the CDR3 is TGTGCCAGCACCCCTGGGATTTCCTACAATGAGCAGTTCTTC.

This clone was observed once. The rearrangement joins TRBV4-3 to TRBJ2-5; the D gene is possibly TRBD2 (6 bases). The CDR3 runs to 15 residues. Germline V gene lookup returns CDR1 LGHNA and CDR2 YSLEER. The V gene lost 0 bases and the J gene lost 3 bases, with 11 bases spanning the gap. The CDR3 DNA reads TGCGCCAGCAGCCAAGATGGGCTAGCGAAAGAGACCCAGTACTTC. It codes for CASSQDGLAKETQYF.

About this clone itself: This could be a read error, since a much larger clone is one nucleotide away. This specimen includes other DNA sequences encoding the same CDR3. CDR3 bases: TGCGCCAGCAGCCAAGGACTAGCGGGGACAGATACGCAGTATTTT. Its protein is CASSQGLAGTDTQYF. This rearrangement joins TRBV4-3 to TRBJ2-3; 11 bases match TRBD2. Germline CDR1 reads LGHNA; CDR2 reads YSLEER. Germline trimming cut 1 base from V and 3 bases from J; bases unmatched to any gene: 0. The CDR3 has 15 amino acids.